This TCR beta chain is drawn from a study of blood T cell repertoires in COVID-19. This clone was seen once. TCRdb's copy holds only in-frame clones and misses some; the assay was immunoSEQ multiplex PCR. Of approximately 66,000 clones in the sample, 85% to 90% were seen once. This CDR3 has 13 amino acids. Germline CDR1 is KGHDR and CDR2 is SFDVKD. Trimming left V 4 bases short and J 1 base short, with 7 bases between. The sample taken for sequencing was peripheral blood. The clonotype was recovered from a man aged 55 to 69 with acute or convalescent COVID-19. The chain combines TRBV24-1 with TRBJ2-7, with D perhaps matching TRBD2 (6 bases). The CDR3 reads CATSEAGSYEQYF. Here the CDR3 DNA reads TGTGCCACCAGTGAGGCGGGATCCTACGAGCAGTACTTC.